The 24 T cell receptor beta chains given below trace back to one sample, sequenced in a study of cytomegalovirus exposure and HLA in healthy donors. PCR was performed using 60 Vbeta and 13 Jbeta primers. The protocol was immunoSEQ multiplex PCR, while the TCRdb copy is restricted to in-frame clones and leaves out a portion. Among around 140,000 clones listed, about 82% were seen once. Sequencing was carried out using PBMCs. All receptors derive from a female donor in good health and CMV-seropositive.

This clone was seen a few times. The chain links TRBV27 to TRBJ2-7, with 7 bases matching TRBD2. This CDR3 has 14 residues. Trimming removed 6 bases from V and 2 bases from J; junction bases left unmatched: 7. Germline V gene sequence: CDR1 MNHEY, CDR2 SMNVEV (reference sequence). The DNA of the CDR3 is TGTGCCAGCAGACCCCTAGCGGTAACCTACGAGCAGTACTTC. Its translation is CASRPLAVTYEQYF.

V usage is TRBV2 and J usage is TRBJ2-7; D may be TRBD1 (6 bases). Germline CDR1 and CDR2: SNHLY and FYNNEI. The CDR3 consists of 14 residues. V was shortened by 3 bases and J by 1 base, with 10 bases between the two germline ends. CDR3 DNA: TGTGCCAGCAGTGAGCAGGGGCCATCCTACGAGCAGTACTTC. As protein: CASSEQGPSYEQYF.

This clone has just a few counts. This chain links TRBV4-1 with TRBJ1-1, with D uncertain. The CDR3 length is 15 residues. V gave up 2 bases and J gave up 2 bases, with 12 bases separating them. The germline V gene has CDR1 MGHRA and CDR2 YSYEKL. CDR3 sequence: CASSQNGGSNTEAFF. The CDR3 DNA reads TGCGCCAGCAGCCAAAATGGAGGGAGTAACACTGAAGCTTTCTTT.

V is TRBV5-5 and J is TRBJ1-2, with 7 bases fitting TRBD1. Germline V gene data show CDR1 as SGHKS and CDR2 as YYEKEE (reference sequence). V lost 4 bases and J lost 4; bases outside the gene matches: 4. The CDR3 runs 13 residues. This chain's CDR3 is CASSQGQTYGYTF. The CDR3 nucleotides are TGTGCCAGCAGCCAGGGACAGACCTATGGCTACACCTTC. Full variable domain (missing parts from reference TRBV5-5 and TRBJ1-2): DAGVTQSPTHLIKTRGQQVTLRCSPISGHKSVSWYQQVLGQGPQFIFQYYEKEERGRGNFPDRFSARQFPNYSSELNVNALLLGDSALYLCASSQGQTYGYTFGSGTRLTVV.

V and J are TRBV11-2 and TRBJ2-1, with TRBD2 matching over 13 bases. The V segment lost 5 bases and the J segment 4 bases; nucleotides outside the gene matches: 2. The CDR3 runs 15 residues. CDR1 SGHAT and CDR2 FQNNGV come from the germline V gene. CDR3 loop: CASSLLAGGYNEQFF. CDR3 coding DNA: TGTGCCAGCAGCCTACTAGCGGGAGGGTACAATGAGCAGTTCTTC.

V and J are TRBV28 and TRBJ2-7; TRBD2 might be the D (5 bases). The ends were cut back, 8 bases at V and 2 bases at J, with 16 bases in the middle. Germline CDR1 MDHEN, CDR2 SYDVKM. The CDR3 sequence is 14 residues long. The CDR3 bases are TGTGCCAGCGGAGACCAGGACGGGGCCTACGAGCAGTACTTC. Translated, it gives CASGDQDGAYEQYF.

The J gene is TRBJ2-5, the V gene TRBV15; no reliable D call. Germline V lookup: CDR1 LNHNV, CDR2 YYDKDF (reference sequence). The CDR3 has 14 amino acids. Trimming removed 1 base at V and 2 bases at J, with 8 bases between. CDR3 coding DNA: TGTGCCACCAGCAGAGCTGGTAGTCAAGAGACCCAGTACTTC. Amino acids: CATSRAGSQETQYF.

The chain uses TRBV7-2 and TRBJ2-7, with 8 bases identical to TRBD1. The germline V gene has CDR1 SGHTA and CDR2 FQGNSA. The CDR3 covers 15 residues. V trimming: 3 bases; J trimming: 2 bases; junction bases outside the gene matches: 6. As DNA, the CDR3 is TGTGCCAGCAGCTTTGGGACAGGCTTCGCCTACGAGCAGTACTTC. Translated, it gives CASSFGTGFAYEQYF.

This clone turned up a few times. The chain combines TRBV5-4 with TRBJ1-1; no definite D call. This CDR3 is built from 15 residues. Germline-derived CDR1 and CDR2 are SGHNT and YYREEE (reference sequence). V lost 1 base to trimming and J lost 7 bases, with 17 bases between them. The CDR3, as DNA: TGTGCCAGCAGCTTGCTCGGAGGGCTAGGTGATGAAGCTTTCTTT. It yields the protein CASSLLGGLGDEAFF.

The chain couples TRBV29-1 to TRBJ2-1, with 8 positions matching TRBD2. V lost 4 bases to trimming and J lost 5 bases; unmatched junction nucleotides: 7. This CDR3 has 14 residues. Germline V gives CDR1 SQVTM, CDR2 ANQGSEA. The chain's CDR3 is CSVVLAGRNNEQFF. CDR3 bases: TGCAGCGTTGTGTTAGCGGGGCGAAACAATGAGCAGTTCTTC.

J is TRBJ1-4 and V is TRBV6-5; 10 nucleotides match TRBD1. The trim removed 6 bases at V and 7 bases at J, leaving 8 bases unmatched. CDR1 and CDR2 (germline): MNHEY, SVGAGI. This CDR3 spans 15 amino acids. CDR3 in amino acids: CASRKTGGRGEKLFF. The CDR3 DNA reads TGTGCCAGCAGAAAGACAGGGGGCAGGGGTGAAAAACTGTTTTTT.

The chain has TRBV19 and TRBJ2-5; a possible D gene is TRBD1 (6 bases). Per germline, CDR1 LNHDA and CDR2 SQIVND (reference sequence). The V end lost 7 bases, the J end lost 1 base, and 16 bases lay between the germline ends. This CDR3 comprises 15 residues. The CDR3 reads CASTSLGAGQETQYF. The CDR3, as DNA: TGTGCCAGTACCTCCCTGGGGGCCGGCCAAGAGACCCAGTACTTC.

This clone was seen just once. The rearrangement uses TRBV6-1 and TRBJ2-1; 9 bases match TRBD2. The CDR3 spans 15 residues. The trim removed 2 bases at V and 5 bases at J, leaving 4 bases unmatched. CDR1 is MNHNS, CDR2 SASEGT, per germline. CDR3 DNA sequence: TGTGCCAGCAGTGAATTTCTAGCGGGAAACAATGAGCAGTTCTTC. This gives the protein CASSEFLAGNNEQFF.

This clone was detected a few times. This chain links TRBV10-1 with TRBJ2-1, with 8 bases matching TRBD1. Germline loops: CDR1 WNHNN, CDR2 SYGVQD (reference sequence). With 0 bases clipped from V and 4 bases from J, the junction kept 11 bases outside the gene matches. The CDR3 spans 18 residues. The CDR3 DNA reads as TGCGCCAGCAGTGAGTCCCCCCGAGGGCAGGGGGCTTACAATGAGCAGTTCTTC. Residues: CASSESPRGQGAYNEQFF.

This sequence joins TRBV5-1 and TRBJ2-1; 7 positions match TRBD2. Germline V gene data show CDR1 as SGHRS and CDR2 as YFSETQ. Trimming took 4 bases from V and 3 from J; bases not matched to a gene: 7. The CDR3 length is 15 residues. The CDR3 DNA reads TGCGCCAGCAGCCTAGATAGGACTAGCTACAATGAGCAGTTCTTC. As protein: CASSLDRTSYNEQFF.

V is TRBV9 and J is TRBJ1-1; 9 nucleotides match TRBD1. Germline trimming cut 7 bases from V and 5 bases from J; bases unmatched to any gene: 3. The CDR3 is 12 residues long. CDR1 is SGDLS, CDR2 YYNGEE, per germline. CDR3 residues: CASGTGNTEAFF. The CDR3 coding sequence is TGTGCCAGCGGGACAGGGAATACTGAAGCTTTCTTT.

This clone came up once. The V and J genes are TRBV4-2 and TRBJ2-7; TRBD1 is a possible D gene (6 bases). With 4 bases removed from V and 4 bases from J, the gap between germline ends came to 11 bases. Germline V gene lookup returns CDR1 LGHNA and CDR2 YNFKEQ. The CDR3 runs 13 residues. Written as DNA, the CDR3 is TGTGCCAGCAGCCGGGACACCACATACGAGCAGTACTTC. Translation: CASSRDTTYEQYF.

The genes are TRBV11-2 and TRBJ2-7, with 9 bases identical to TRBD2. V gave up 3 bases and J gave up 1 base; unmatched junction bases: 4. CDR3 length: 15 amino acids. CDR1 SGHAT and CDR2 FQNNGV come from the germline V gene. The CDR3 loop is CASSFSLAGSYEQYF. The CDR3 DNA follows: TGTGCCAGCAGCTTTTCGCTAGCGGGGTCCTACGAGCAGTACTTC.

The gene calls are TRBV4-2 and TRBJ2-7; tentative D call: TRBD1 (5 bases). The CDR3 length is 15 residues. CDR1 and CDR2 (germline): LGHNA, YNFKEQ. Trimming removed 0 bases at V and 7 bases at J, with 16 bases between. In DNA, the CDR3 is TGTGCCAGCAGCCAAGAGGACACAGACCTGGGGGAGCAGTACTTC. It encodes CASSQEDTDLGEQYF.

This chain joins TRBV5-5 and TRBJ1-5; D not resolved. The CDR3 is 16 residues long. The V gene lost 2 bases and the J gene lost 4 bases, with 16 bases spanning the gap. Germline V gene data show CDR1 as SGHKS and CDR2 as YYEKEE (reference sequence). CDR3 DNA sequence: TGTGCCAGCAGCTTTTTGGTGTCGTCAGGTAATCAGCCCCAGCATTTT. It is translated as CASSFLVSSGNQPQHF.

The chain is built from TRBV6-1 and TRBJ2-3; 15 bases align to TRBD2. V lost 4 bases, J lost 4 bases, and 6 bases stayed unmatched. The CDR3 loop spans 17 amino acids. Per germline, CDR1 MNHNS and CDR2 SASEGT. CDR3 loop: CASSGWTSGRGADTQYF. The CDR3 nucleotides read TGTGCCAGCAGTGGGTGGACTAGCGGGAGGGGCGCAGATACGCAGTATTTT.

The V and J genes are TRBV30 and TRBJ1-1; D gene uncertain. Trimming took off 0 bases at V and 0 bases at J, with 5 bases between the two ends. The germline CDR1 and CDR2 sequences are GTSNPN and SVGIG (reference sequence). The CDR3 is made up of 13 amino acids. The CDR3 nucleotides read TGTGCCTGGAGTGTACTGGTGAACACTGAAGCTTTCTTT. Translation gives CAWSVLVNTEAFF. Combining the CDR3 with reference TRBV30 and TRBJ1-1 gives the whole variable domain SQTIHQWPATLVQPVGSPLSLECTVEGTSNPNLYWYRQAAGRGLQLLFYSVGIGQISSEVPQNLSASRPQDRQFILSSKKLLLSDSGFYLCAWSVLVNTEAFFGQGTRLTVV.

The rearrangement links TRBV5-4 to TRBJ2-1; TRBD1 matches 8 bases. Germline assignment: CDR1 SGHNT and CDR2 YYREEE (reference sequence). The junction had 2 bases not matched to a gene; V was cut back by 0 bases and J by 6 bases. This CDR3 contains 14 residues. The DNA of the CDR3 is TGTGCCAGCAGCTTGGGAGGACAGGGCAATGAGCAGTTCTTC. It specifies CASSLGGQGNEQFF.

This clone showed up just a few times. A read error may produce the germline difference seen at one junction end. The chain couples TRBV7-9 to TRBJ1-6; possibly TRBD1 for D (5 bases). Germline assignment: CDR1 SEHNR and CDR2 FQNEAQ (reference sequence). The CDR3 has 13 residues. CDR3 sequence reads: CSSRRQSNSPLHF. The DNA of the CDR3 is TGTTCCAGCAGGCGACAGTCTAATTCACCCCTCCACTTT.